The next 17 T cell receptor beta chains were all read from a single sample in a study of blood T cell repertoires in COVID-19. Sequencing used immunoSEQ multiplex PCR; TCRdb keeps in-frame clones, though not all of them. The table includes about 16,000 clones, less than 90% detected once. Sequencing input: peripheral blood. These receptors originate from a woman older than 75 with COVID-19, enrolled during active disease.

This CDR3 is CASSLESGGNQPQHF. The CDR3 DNA is TGTGCCAGCAGCTTAGAGTCGGGGGGGAATCAGCCCCAGCATTTT. The V call is TRBV7-2, the J call TRBJ1-5, with D possibly TRBD1 on 5 matching bases. CDR1 and CDR2 (germline): SGHTA, FQGNSA. This CDR3 has 15 amino acids. With 1 base removed from V and 4 bases from J, the gap between germline ends came to 11 bases.

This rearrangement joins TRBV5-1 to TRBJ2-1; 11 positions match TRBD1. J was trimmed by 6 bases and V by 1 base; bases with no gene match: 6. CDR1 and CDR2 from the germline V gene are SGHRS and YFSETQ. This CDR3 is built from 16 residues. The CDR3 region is CASSLSGQGATNEQFF. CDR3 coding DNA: TGCGCCAGCAGCTTGTCCGGACAGGGGGCGACCAATGAGCAGTTCTTC. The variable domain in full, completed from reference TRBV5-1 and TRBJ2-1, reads KAGVTQTPRYLIKTRGQQVTLSCSPISGHRSVSWYQQTPGQGLQFLFEYFSETQRNKGNFPGRFSGRQFSNSRSEMNVSTLELGDSALYLCASSLSGQGATNEQFFGPGTRLTVL.

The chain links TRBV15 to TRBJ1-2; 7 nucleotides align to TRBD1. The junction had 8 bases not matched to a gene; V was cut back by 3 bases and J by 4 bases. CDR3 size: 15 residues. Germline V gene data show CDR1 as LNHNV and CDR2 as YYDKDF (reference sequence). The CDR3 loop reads CATSSPDRAIYGYTF. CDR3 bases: TGTGCCACCAGCAGTCCCGACAGGGCGATCTATGGCTACACCTTC. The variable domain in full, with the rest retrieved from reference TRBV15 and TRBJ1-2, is DAMVIQNPRYQVTQFGKPVTLSCSQTLNHNVMYWYQQKSSQAPKLLFHYYDKDFNNEADTPDNFQSRRPNTSFCFLDIRSPGLGDTAMYLCATSSPDRAIYGYTFGSGTRLTVV.

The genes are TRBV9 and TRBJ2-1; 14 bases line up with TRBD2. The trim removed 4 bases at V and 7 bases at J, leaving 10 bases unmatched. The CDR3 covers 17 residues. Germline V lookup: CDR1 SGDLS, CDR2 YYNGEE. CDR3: CASSLRPGTSGSNEQFF. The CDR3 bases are TGTGCCAGCAGCCTCAGACCCGGGACTAGCGGGAGTAATGAGCAGTTCTTC.

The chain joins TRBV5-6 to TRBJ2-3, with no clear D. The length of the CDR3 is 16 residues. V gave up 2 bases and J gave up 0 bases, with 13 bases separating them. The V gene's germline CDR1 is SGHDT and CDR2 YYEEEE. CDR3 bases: TGTGCCAGCAGCTTCCTCATCGGTTCTAGCACAGATACGCAGTATTTT. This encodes CASSFLIGSSTDTQYF.

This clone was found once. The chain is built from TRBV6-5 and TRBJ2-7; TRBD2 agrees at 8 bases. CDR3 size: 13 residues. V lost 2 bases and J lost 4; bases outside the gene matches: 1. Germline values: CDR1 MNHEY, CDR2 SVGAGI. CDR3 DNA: TGTGCCAGCAGTTACCCGGGGGGGTACGAGCAGTACTTC. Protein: CASSYPGGYEQYF.

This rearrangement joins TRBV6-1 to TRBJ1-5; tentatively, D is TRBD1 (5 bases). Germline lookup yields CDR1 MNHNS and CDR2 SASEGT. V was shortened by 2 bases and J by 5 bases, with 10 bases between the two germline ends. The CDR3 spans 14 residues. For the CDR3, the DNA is TGTGCCAGCAGTGAAAGGCAGGGCGATCAGCCCCAGCATTTT. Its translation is CASSERQGDQPQHF.

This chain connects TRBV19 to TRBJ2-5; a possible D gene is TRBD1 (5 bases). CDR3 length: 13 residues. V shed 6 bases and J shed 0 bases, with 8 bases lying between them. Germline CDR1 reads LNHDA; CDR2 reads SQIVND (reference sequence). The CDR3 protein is CASRIRDQETQYF. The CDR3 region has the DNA TGTGCCAGTAGGATCAGGGACCAAGAGACCCAGTACTTC. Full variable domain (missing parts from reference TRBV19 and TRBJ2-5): DGGITQSPKYLFRKEGQNVTLSCEQNLNHDAMYWYRQDPGQGLRLIYYSQIVNDFQKGDIAEGYSVSREKKESFPLTVTSAQKNPTAFYLCASRIRDQETQYFGPGTRLLVL.

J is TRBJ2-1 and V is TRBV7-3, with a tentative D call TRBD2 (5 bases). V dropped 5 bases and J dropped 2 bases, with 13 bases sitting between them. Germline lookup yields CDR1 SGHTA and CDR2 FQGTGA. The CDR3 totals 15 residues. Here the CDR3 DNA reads TGTGCCAGCAGCACCGTGCGGGTAACCTACAATGAGCAGTTCTTC. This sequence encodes CASSTVRVTYNEQFF.

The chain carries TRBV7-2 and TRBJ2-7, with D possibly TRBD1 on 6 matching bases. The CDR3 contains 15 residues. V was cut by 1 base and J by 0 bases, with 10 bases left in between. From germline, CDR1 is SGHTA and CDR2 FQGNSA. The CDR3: CASSLVGQSSYEQYF. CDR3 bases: TGTGCCAGCAGCTTAGTCGGACAGAGCTCCTACGAGCAGTACTTC.

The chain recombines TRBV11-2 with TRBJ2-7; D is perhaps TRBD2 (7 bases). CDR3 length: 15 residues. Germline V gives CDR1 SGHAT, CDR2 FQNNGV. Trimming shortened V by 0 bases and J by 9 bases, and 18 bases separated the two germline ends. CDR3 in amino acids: CASSLDSGGRLGQYF. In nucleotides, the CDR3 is TGTGCCAGCAGCTTAGATTCGGGGGGCCGCTTAGGGCAGTACTTC.

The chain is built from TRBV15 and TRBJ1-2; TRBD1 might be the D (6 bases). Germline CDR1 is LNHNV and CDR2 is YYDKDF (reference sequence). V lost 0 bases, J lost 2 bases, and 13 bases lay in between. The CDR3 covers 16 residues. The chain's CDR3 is CATSRDRGGANYGYTF. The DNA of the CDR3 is TGTGCCACCAGCAGAGATCGGGGGGGCGCAAACTATGGCTACACCTTC.

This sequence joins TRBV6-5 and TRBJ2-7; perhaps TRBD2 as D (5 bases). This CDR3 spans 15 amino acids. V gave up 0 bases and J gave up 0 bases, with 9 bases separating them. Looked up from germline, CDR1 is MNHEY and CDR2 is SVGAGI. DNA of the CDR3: TGTGCCAGCAGTTACTCGACGGGGATCTCCTACGAGCAGTACTTC. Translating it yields CASSYSTGISYEQYF.

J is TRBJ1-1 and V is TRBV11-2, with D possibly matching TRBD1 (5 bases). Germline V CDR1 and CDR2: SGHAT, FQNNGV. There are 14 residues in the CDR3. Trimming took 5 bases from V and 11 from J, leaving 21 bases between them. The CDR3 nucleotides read TGTGCCAGCAGCCGGGGGGGGGTCTTTGGGATGGCTTTCTTT. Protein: CASSRGGVFGMAFF. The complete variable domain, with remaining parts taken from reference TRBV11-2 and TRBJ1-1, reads EAGVAQSPRYKIIEKRQSVAFWCNPISGHATLYWYQQILGQGPKLLIQFQNNGVVDDSQLPKDRFSAERLKGVDSTLKIQPAKLEDSAVYLCASSRGGVFGMAFFGQGTRLTVV.

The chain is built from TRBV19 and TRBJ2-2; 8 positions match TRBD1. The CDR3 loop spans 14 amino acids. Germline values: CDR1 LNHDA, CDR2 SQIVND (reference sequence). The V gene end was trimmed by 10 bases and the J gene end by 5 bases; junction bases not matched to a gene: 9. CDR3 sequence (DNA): TGTGCCACTCAGGGGGCTTCGTTTACCGGGGAGCTGTTTTTT. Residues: CATQGASFTGELFF.

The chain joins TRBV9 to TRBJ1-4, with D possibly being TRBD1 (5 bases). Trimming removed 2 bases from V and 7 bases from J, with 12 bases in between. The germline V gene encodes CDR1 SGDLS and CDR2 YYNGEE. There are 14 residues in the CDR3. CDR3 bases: TGTGCCAGCAGCGTCAAGGGGTTAGGTGAAAAACTGTTTTTT. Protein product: CASSVKGLGEKLFF.

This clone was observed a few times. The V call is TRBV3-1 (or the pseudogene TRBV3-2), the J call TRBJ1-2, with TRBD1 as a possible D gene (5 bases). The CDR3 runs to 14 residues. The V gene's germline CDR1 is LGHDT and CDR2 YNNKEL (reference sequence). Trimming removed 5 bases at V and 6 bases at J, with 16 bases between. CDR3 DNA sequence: TGTGCCAGCAGCTCCCCGTATGGGGCGGATGGCTACACCTTC. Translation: CASSSPYGADGYTF.